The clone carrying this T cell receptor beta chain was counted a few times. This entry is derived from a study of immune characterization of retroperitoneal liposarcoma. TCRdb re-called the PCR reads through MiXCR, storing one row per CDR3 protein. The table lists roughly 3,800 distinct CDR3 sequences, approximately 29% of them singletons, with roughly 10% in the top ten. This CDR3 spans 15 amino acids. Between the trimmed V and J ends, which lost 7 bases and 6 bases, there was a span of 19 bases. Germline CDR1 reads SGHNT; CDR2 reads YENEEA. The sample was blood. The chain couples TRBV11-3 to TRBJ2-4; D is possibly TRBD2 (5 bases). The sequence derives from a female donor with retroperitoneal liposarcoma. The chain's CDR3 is CASTPYGVDSNIQYF. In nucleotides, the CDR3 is TGTGCCAGCACCCCCTACGGGGTTGATTCAAACATTCAGTACTTC.